These 14 T cell receptor beta chains share one sample of origin, sequenced in a study of T cells in Graves' hyperthyroidism and ophthalmopathy (dated by TCRdb to the late 2010s). The library was produced with multiplex PCR. Sequencer: Illumina HiSeq 2000. The TCR beta CDR3 regions were amplified from RNA transcripts. A first-round RT-PCR of the TCR CDR3 used the HTBI primer set with the Qiagen OneStep RT-PCR kit. In TCRdb, the public reads were trimmed at Q25 with fastp and aligned with MiXCR, with productive beta chains retained. Entries that share a CDR3 protein sequence are merged under the most common genes and DNA. For this sample the table gives 600,000 to 850,000 distinct CDR3 sequences, of which around a sixth were detected only once. Approximately 15% of the sample comes from the top ten. The source material was blood. The receptors were sampled from a woman in her forties or fifties with Graves' hyperthyroidism that later progressed to Graves' ophthalmopathy.

This clonotype was recorded many times. An end of the junction differs from the germline gene, which may be a read error. The rearrangement uses TRBV7-8 and TRBJ1-2; the D is unclear. Germline loops: CDR1 SGHVS, CDR2 FQNEAQ. The CDR3 has 14 residues. The chain's CDR3 is CASRLEVDGYGYTF. Written as DNA, the CDR3 is TGTGCCAGCCGCTTGGAGGTGGATGGCTATGGCTACACCTTC.

This clonotype was observed a handful of times. This chain joins TRBV4-2 and TRBJ1-2, with D uncertain. V was cut by 0 bases and J by 5 bases, with 10 bases left in between. The CDR3 runs to 14 residues. CDR1 is LGHNA and CDR2 is YNFKEQ in the germline V gene. The CDR3 region has the DNA TGTGCCAGCAGCCAAGATGTAACGTTATATGGCTACACCTTC. Its protein product is CASSQDVTLYGYTF.

This clonotype was seen only a few times. The V and J genes are TRBV14 and TRBJ2-2; D uncertain. Germline V gene lookup returns CDR1 SGHDN and CDR2 FVKESK. Between the trimmed V and J ends, which lost 5 bases and 3 bases, there was a span of 10 bases. The CDR3 is 14 amino acids. In nucleotides, the CDR3 is TGTGCCAGCAGCGAAGGACGGGACACCGGGGAGCTGTTTTTT. Its translation: CASSEGRDTGELFF.

This clonotype was found a few times. CDR3 sequence reads: CASSYSGSNEKLFF. The CDR3 nucleotides are TGTGCCAGCAGTTACTCTGGCAGTAATGAAAAACTGTTTTTT. V gene TRBV6-5 combines with J gene TRBJ1-4; D unresolved. The CDR3 is 14 amino acids. V was cut by 0 bases and J by 4 bases, with 6 bases left in between. CDR1 is MNHEY, CDR2 SVGAGI, per germline.

The chain has TRBV27 and TRBJ2-3; 10 bases are a match to TRBD2. The length of the CDR3 is 19 residues. Trimming took 2 bases from V and 0 from J; bases not matched to a gene: 11. Germline V lookup: CDR1 MNHEY, CDR2 SMNVEV (reference sequence). CDR3 region: CASSLRAASGGPSTDTQYF. The CDR3 region has the DNA TGTGCCAGCAGTTTACGGGCGGCTAGCGGGGGCCCTAGCACAGATACGCAGTATTTT.

The rearrangement links TRBV20-1 to TRBJ2-7; 10 bases line up with TRBD2. Germline assignment: CDR1 DFQATT and CDR2 SNEGSKA (reference sequence). This CDR3 region has 16 residues. Losses at the gene ends were 6 bases for V and 4 bases for J; bases not matched to a gene: 15. The CDR3 reads CSASPLSGGPGYEQYF. The CDR3 nucleotides are TGCAGTGCCTCACCCCTTAGCGGGGGGCCGGGATACGAGCAGTACTTC.

The CDR3 loop is CASSQFPGARSEKLFF. DNA of the CDR3: TGTGCCAGCAGCCAATTCCCGGGGGCGCGAAGTGAAAAACTGTTTTTT. The chain combines TRBV7-8 with TRBJ1-4, with D tentatively TRBD1 (6 bases). The CDR3 totals 16 residues. Per the germline V gene, CDR1 is SGHVS and CDR2 is FQNEAQ. V was pared by 5 bases and J by 7 bases, with 20 bases between.

This clonotype was detected many times. The chain links TRBV18 to TRBJ2-1, with 7 bases identical to TRBD2. The V and J ends lost 0 bases and 6 bases, in that order; junction bases with no gene match: 5. There are 15 residues in the CDR3. CDR1 is KGHSH and CDR2 is LQKENI in the germline V gene. CDR3 in amino acids: CASSPPKPSGNEQFF. CDR3 coding DNA: TGTGCCAGCTCACCACCGAAGCCTAGCGGCAATGAGCAGTTCTTC.

The chain joins TRBV30 to TRBJ2-2, with TRBD2 matching 12 bases. This CDR3 contains 17 residues. J lost 5 bases, V lost 3 bases, and 10 bases had no gene match. Germline values: CDR1 GTSNPN, CDR2 SVGIG (reference sequence). The CDR3 is CAWSLRLAGVNTGELFF. The CDR3 DNA is TGTGCCTGGAGCCTCCGACTAGCGGGGGTGAATACCGGGGAGCTGTTTTTT. The variable domain in full, completed from reference TRBV30 and TRBJ2-2, reads SQTIHQWPATLVQPVGSPLSLECTVEGTSNPNLYWYRQAAGRGLQLLFYSVGIGQISSEVPQNLSASRPQDRQFILSSKKLLLSDSGFYLCAWSLRLAGVNTGELFFGEGSRLTVL.

There are a few counts of this clonotype. This sequence joins TRBV7-9 and TRBJ1-2; D perhaps matches TRBD1 (5 bases). V was cut by 5 bases and J by 0 bases, with 13 bases left in between. Germline CDR1 reads SEHNR; CDR2 reads FQNEAQ (reference sequence). CDR3 length: 15 residues. This CDR3 is CASSPIRATNYGYTF. The CDR3, as DNA: TGTGCCAGCAGCCCCATCAGGGCCACTAACTATGGCTACACCTTC.

This rearrangement joins TRBV5-5 to TRBJ2-3, with 16 bases that match TRBD2. The CDR3 is 18 amino acids. Germline assignment: CDR1 SGHKS and CDR2 YYEKEE (reference sequence). The V and J ends lost 4 bases and 4 bases, in that order; junction bases with no gene match: 9. The CDR3 is CASSRQGTSGGAADTQYF. Written as DNA, the CDR3 is TGTGCCAGCAGCCGACAAGGGACTAGCGGGGGGGCAGCAGATACGCAGTATTTT.

This clonotype came up many times. The rearrangement uses TRBV14 and TRBJ2-1, with a possible D match to TRBD1 (6 bases). V was cut by 5 bases and J by 6 bases, with 11 bases left in between. This CDR3 is built from 13 residues. Germline loops: CDR1 SGHDN, CDR2 FVKESK. Here the CDR3 DNA reads TGTGCCAGCAGCTACGTGGGGGCCAATGAGCAGTTCTTC. Protein sequence: CASSYVGANEQFF.

The rearrangement joins TRBV29-1 to TRBJ2-1, with 9 bases fitting TRBD1. CDR1 is SQVTM and CDR2 is ANQGSEA in the germline V gene. Trimming removed 5 bases from V and 6 bases from J; junction bases left unmatched: 5. The CDR3 is made up of 13 amino acids. The CDR3 coding sequence is TGCAGCGTTCTACTGACAGGGGGCAATGAGCAGTTCTTC. This sequence encodes CSVLLTGGNEQFF.

This clonotype has a handful of counts. J is TRBJ2-7 and V is TRBV5-1; 10 bases line up with TRBD2. V was pared by 4 bases and J by 8 bases, with 15 bases of the junction left unmatched. The CDR3 contains 16 residues. The germline gives CDR1 SGHRS, CDR2 YFSETQ. As DNA, the CDR3 is TGCGCCAGCAGCCAACTCCCTAGCGGGGGAAAAACAAAGCAGTACTTC. Amino acids: CASSQLPSGGKTKQYF.